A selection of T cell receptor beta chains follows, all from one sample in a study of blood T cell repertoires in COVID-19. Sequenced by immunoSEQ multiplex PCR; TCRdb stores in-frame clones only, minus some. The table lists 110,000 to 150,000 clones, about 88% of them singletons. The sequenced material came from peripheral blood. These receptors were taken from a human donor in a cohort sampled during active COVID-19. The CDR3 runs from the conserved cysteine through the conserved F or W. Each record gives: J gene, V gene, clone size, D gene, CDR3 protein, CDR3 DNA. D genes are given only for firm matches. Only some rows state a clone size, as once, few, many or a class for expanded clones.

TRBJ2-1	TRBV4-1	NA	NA	CASSPAGAGHEQFF	TGCGCCAGCAGCCCCGCGGGGGCCGGGCATGAGCAGTTCTTC
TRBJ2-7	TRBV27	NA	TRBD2	CASSLGAGVLYEQYF	TGTGCCAGCAGTTTAGGAGCGGGGGTGCTCTACGAGCAGTACTTC
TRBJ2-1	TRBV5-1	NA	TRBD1	CASSWDRGDYNEQFF	TGCGCCAGCAGCTGGGACAGGGGGGACTACAATGAGCAGTTCTTC
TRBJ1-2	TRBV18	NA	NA	CASSRAGHNYGYTF	TGTGCCAGCTCTCGAGCCGGACACAACTATGGCTACACCTTC
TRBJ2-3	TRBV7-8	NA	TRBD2	CASGAGVETDTQYF	TGTGCCAGCGGAGCGGGAGTGGAAACAGATACGCAGTATTTT
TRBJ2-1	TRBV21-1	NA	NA	CASGPGTGGTSSYNEQFF	TGTGCCAGTGGGCCCGGGACAGGGGGAACTAGCTCCTACAATGAGCAGTTCTTC
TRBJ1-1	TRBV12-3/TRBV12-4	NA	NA	CASSLGGRTEAFF	TGTGCCAGCAGTTTGGGGGGTCGGACTGAAGCTTTCTTT
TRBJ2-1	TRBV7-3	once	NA	CASSLRQISYNEQFF	TGTGCCAGCAGCTTACGACAGATCTCCTACAATGAGCAGTTCTTC
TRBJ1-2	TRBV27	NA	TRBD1	CASSLRGGNGYTF	TGTGCCAGCAGTTTGAGAGGGGGCAATGGCTACACCTTC
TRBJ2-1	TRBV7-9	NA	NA	CASSWGLSDNEQFF	TGTGCCAGCAGCTGGGGCCTCAGTGACAATGAGCAGTTCTTC
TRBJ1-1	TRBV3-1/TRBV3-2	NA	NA	CASSLGLINTEAFF	TGTGCCAGCAGCCTGGGACTGATAAACACTGAAGCTTTCTTT
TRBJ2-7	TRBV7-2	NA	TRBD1	CASSLAAGTGAYEQYF	TGTGCCAGCAGCTTAGCGGCCGGGACAGGAGCCTACGAGCAGTACTTC
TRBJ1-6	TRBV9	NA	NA	CAGGGSPLHF	TGTGCCGGCGGAGGGTCACCCCTCCACTTT
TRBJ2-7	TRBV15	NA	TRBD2	CATSKAGTSGYEQYF	TGTGCCACCAGCAAAGCCGGGACTAGCGGATACGAGCAGTACTTC
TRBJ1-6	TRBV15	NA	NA	CATSRDNSYSPLHF	TGTGCCACCAGCAGAGATAACAGCTATTCACCCCTCCACTTT